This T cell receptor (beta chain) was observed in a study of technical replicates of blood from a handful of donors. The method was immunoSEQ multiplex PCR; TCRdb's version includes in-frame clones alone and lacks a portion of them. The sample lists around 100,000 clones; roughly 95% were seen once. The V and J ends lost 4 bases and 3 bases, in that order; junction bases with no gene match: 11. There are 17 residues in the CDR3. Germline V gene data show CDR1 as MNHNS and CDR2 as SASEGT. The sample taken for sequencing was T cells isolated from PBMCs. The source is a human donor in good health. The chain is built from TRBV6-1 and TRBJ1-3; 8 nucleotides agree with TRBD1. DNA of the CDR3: TGTGCCAGCAGTGGACGGACAGGGACAATGGATGGAAACACCATATATTTT. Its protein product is CASSGRTGTMDGNTIYF.